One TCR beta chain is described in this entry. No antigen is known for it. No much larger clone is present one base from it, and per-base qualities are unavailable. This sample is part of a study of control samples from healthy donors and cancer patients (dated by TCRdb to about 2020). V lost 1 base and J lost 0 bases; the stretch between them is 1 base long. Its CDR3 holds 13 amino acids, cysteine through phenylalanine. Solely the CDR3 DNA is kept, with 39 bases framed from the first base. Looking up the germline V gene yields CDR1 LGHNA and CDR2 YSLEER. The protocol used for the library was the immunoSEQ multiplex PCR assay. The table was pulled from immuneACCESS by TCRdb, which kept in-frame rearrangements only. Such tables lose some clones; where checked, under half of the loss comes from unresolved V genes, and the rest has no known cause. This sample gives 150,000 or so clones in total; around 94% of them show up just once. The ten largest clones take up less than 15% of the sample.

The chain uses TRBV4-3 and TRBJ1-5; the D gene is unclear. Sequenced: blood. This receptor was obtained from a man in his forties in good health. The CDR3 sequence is CASSQGSNQPQHF. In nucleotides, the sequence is TGCGCCAGCAGCCAAGGTAGCAATCAGCCCCAGCATTTT.